This TCR beta chain was retrieved from a study of blood T cells in healthy people across ages. The authors ran a second PCR of about 7 to 11 cycles using a sample-barcoded 5' primer and a J-beta primer mix. TCRdb independently ran MiXCR on the 5' RACE reads; one entry per CDR3 protein. This table has hundreds of thousands of distinct CDR3 sequences, about 45% appearing once. Germline V gene data show CDR1 as SGHTA and CDR2 as FQGNSA. V was pared by 2 bases and J by 8 bases, with 21 bases between. The CDR3 is 16 amino acids. This clonotype has more than one count but fewer than ten. The sequence derives from a man older than 75 in good health. Sample: blood. This chain links TRBV7-2 with TRBJ1-2; D is perhaps TRBD1 (6 bases). The CDR3, as DNA: TGTGCCAGCAGCTTAAAGGGGGGCGCCTCCTTAGGAGGCTACACCTTC. It codes for CASSLKGGASLGGYTF.